This T cell receptor (beta chain) was profiled in a study of blood T cell repertoires in COVID-19. On the study more broadly: Collection of acute and convalescent COVID-19 samples took place in the United States, Italy and Spain. The analysed material was cDNA or gDNA that came from T cells, B-cell-depleted T cells, or PBMCs.

Germline lookup yields CDR1 ENHRY and CDR2 SYGVKD. The CDR3 has 11 residues. The ends lost 8 bases at V and 7 bases at J; junction bases unmatched: 2. This clone appeared once. As handled by the study authors: For nucleated cells, counts were estimated from reference gene primer amplification. Data came from immunoSEQ multiplex PCR; TCRdb stores just in-frame clones and leaves some out. That table furnishes V, J and clone size, whereas the DNA furnished D and trimming. The data show 150,000 to 200,000 clones, with around 79% seen just once and around 15% held by the top ten. The sequencing input was peripheral blood. This TCR derives from a man aged 55 to 70 with active or convalescent COVID-19. The chain uses TRBV10-3 and TRBJ2-1; 7 bases are shared with TRBD2. The CDR3 region has the DNA TGTGCCATCGGGGGAGGGAATGAGCAGTTCTTC. Translation gives CAIGGGNEQFF.